The 30 T cell receptor beta chains reported below all come from one sample, sequenced in a study of T-cell reconstitution after alpha-beta-depleted transplantation in children. Library preparation (for TCRbeta) was performed with unique molecular identifiers. From the PCR reads, TCRdb called clonotypes with MiXCR, one entry per CDR3 protein. The sample gives some 78,000 distinct CDR3 sequences, 13% to 15% of which show up once; around a quarter is in the top ten. The sample consisted of PBMCs, mostly from graft donor cells, taken 180 days after TCRalphabeta/CD19-depleted stem cell transplant. These receptor sequences come from a male patient aged 2-10 years who had a stem cell transplant for acute lymphoblastic leukemia, so the T cells may come from the graft donor.

This clonotype has just a few counts. Sequence at one end of the junction differs from germline and may be a read error. V is TRBV7-9 and J is TRBJ2-7; 14 positions agree with TRBD2. Germline V gives CDR1 SEHNR, CDR2 FQNEAQ (reference sequence). This CDR3 contains 15 residues. The DNA for the CDR3 is TGTGCCAGCAGCGAAGAGGGACTAGCGGGAGAGGGGGGGGACTTC. Its protein product is CASSEEGLAGEGGDF.

This clonotype was counted only a few times. The V gene is TRBV24-1, the J gene TRBJ2-1; 7 nucleotides align to TRBD2. J was trimmed by 0 bases and V by 3 bases; bases with no gene match: 4. The CDR3 is 16 residues long. CDR1 and CDR2 (germline): KGHDR, SFDVKD. The CDR3 DNA sequence: TGTGCCACCAGTGATCTAGCGGTGAGCTCCTACAATGAGCAGTTCTTC. Its protein is CATSDLAVSSYNEQFF.

This clonotype was recorded many times. CDR3 in amino acids: CASSLSLTSGQYF. DNA of the CDR3: TGTGCCAGCAGCTTGAGTTTAACCTCGGGGCAGTACTTC. The V gene is TRBV5-6, the J gene TRBJ2-7, with D unclear. The ends were cut back, 1 base at V and 9 bases at J, with 14 bases in the middle. Germline V gene sequence: CDR1 SGHDT, CDR2 YYEEEE. This CDR3 is 13 amino acids long.

The chain has TRBV19 and TRBJ2-7; D is unresolved. CDR1 LNHDA and CDR2 SQIVND come from the germline V gene (reference sequence). The CDR3 extends over 15 amino acids. Trimming removed 1 base at V and 0 bases at J, with 10 bases between. This CDR3 is CASSIAADGSYEQYF. The CDR3 nucleotides are TGTGCCAGTAGTATAGCGGCCGACGGCTCCTACGAGCAGTACTTC.

The sample holds many counts of this clonotype. The chain joins TRBV5-1 to TRBJ1-5, with D hard to call. The CDR3 has 11 residues. The V end lost 7 bases, the J end lost 4 bases, and 6 bases lay between the germline ends. From germline, CDR1 is SGHRS and CDR2 YFSETQ. CDR3 sequence reads: CASGINQPQHF. The CDR3 DNA follows: TGCGCCAGCGGGATAAATCAGCCCCAGCATTTT. Full variable domain (missing parts from reference TRBV5-1 and TRBJ1-5): KAGVTQTPRYLIKTRGQQVTLSCSPISGHRSVSWYQQTPGQGLQFLFEYFSETQRNKGNFPGRFSGRQFSNSRSEMNVSTLELGDSALYLCASGINQPQHFGDGTRLSIL.

The V gene is TRBV5-1, the J gene TRBJ1-2; TRBD1 is a possible D gene (5 bases). V dropped 2 bases and J dropped 4 bases, with 9 bases sitting between them. This CDR3 spans 13 amino acids. Looked up from germline, CDR1 is SGHRS and CDR2 is YFSETQ. CDR3 sequence (DNA): TGCGCCAGCAGCTTCACAGGCGTCTATGGCTACACCTTC. Protein sequence: CASSFTGVYGYTF. Full variable domain (remainder filled in from reference TRBV5-1 and TRBJ1-2): KAGVTQTPRYLIKTRGQQVTLSCSPISGHRSVSWYQQTPGQGLQFLFEYFSETQRNKGNFPGRFSGRQFSNSRSEMNVSTLELGDSALYLCASSFTGVYGYTFGSGTRLTVV.

This clonotype has a handful of counts. This rearrangement joins TRBV7-2 to TRBJ1-2, with D possibly matching TRBD1 (6 bases). V shed 7 bases and J shed 2 bases, with 14 bases lying between them. The CDR3 runs 14 residues. Per germline, CDR1 SGHTA and CDR2 FQGNSA. The CDR3 reads CASIGQPSNYGYTF. The DNA of the CDR3 is TGTGCCAGCATCGGACAGCCTTCCAACTATGGCTACACCTTC.

V and J are TRBV27 and TRBJ2-5; either TRBD1 or TRBD2 may supply D (5 bases each). This CDR3 spans 15 amino acids. V was cut by 5 bases and J by 4 bases, with 17 bases left in between. From germline, CDR1 is MNHEY and CDR2 SMNVEV (reference sequence). The CDR3: CASSQLDGAGETQYF. The CDR3 nucleotides read TGTGCCAGCAGTCAGCTTGACGGGGCGGGAGAGACCCAGTACTTC.

A few counts support this clonotype. The chain is built from TRBV7-2 and TRBJ1-1; D is uncertain. Germline CDR1 reads SGHTA; CDR2 reads FQGNSA. The CDR3 sequence is 12 residues long. V was clipped by 2 bases and J by 6 bases, with 7 bases between them. The CDR3 spells CASSLTGAEAFF. For the CDR3, the DNA is TGTGCCAGCAGCTTAACTGGGGCTGAAGCTTTCTTT.

This clonotype was found a few times. The V gene is TRBV4-2, the J gene TRBJ1-1, with TRBD1 matching over 8 bases. Germline V gene sequence: CDR1 LGHNA, CDR2 YNFKEQ. Losses at the gene ends were 4 bases for V and 1 base for J; bases not matched to a gene: 11. The CDR3 is made up of 17 amino acids. CDR3 in amino acids: CASSRTLTGASNTEAFF. Written as DNA, the CDR3 is TGTGCCAGCAGCCGGACGTTGACAGGGGCCTCGAACACTGAAGCTTTCTTT.

This clonotype showed up just a few times. The V and J genes are TRBV5-1 and TRBJ2-3; 14 nucleotides match TRBD2. The germline V gene encodes CDR1 SGHRS and CDR2 YFSETQ. The CDR3 sequence is 17 residues long. J was trimmed by 4 bases and V by 4 bases; bases with no gene match: 8. The CDR3 coding sequence is TGCGCCAGCAGCGAGGGACTAGCGGGGGCCTCTCCAGATACGCAGTATTTT. This sequence encodes CASSEGLAGASPDTQYF.

In its sample, this clonotype was seen a few times. The chain carries TRBV5-4 and TRBJ2-1; 16 nucleotides align to TRBD2. The CDR3 is 19 residues long. Losses at the gene ends were 3 bases for V and 6 bases for J; bases not matched to a gene: 12. CDR1 is SGHNT, CDR2 YYREEE, per germline (reference sequence). This chain's CDR3 is CASSSSIPGLAGGLNEQFF. In nucleotides, the CDR3 is TGTGCCAGCAGCTCCTCCATCCCGGGACTAGCGGGGGGGCTCAATGAGCAGTTCTTC.

Points on this clonotype: With a much larger clone just one base away, this may be a read error. V is TRBV11-2 and J is TRBJ2-7; D ambiguous. This CDR3 has 10 residues. The germline CDR1 and CDR2 sequences are SGHAT and FQNNGV. V lost 6 bases and J 5 bases, leaving 5 bases between the germline ends. The DNA for the CDR3 is TGTGCCAGCAGTTACCACGAGCAGTACTTC. Translated, it gives CASSYHEQYF.

A word on this clonotype: A much larger clone lies a single base off, so this may be a read error. A read error is likely, as this CDR3 ends without the conserved phenylalanine or tryptophan. This chain links TRBV29-1 with TRBJ2-7, with TRBD2 matching over 11 bases. This CDR3 is built from 15 residues. Germline V gene data show CDR1 as SQVTM and CDR2 as ANQGSEA. Unmatched junction bases numbered 11, after V lost 5 bases and J lost 5 bases. The CDR3 region is CSVPNTSGSVDEQYS. In DNA form, the CDR3 reads TGCAGCGTTCCGAACACTAGCGGGAGCGTCGACGAGCAGTACTCC.

The chain couples TRBV7-2 to TRBJ2-7, with 9 bases aligning to TRBD2. V was pared by 2 bases and J by 6 bases, with 5 bases of the junction left unmatched. The CDR3 has 14 amino acids. From germline, CDR1 is SGHTA and CDR2 FQGNSA. The CDR3 spells CASSLTGGRVEQYF. For the CDR3, the DNA is TGTGCCAGCAGCTTAACTGGCGGGAGGGTCGAGCAGTACTTC.

This clonotype was counted many times. The J gene is TRBJ2-1, the V gene TRBV20-1; 8 bases line up with TRBD2. CDR1 and CDR2 (germline): DFQATT, SNEGSKA (reference sequence). The CDR3 totals 14 residues. V shed 3 bases and J 3 bases; nucleotides not matched to a gene: 4. The CDR3 sequence: CSASSLAGYNEQFF. In DNA form, the CDR3 reads TGCAGTGCTAGCAGTCTAGCGGGCTACAATGAGCAGTTCTTC.

The V and J genes are TRBV12-3 or TRBV12-4 and TRBJ2-3, with D hard to call. The CDR3 is 14 amino acids. V shed 3 bases and J shed 2 bases, with 9 bases lying between them. The DNA of the CDR3 is TGTGCCAGCAGTTTGGGCAGACCCACAGATACGCAGTATTTT. Translated: CASSLGRPTDTQYF.

This clonotype was recorded a few times. At one end the junction does not follow the germline gene, possibly because of a read error. J is TRBJ2-5 and V is TRBV20-1; no clear D gene. This CDR3 region has 12 residues. Germline assignment: CDR1 DFQATT and CDR2 SNEGSKA (reference sequence). CDR3 nucleotide sequence: TGCAGTGCTAGTAGGCACCAGGAGACCCAGTACTTC. Translated: CSASRHQETQYF.

The chain has TRBV29-1 and TRBJ1-1, with D tentatively TRBD1 (6 bases). Trimming shortened V by 4 bases and J by 1 base, and 19 bases separated the two germline ends. There are 16 residues in the CDR3. Germline-derived CDR1 and CDR2 are SQVTM and ANQGSEA. Written as DNA, the CDR3 is TGCAGCGTTGTCCTATGGGGGCCTCCGAGGAACACTGAAGCTTTCTTT. It is translated as CSVVLWGPPRNTEAFF.

This clonotype occurred a few times. This chain uses TRBV20-1 with TRBJ2-5; the D gene is possibly TRBD2 (6 bases). Looked up from germline, CDR1 is DFQATT and CDR2 is SNEGSKA (reference sequence). V gave up 5 bases and J gave up 5 bases, with 15 bases separating them. The CDR3 length is 13 residues. In DNA, the CDR3 is TGCAGTGCTCGGGGGAGGAATGCGGAGACCCAGTACTTC. Translated, it gives CSARGRNAETQYF.

The chain has TRBV7-2 and TRBJ1-6, with D unclear. V gave up 5 bases and J gave up 13 bases, with 18 bases separating them. CDR3 length: 14 residues. Germline CDR1 SGHTA, CDR2 FQGNSA. The CDR3 DNA is TGTGCCAGCAGCCCGGGAGGAAGGATCGGTCCCCTCCACTTT. It translates to CASSPGGRIGPLHF.

The chain couples TRBV20-1 to TRBJ2-1; 10 bases are shared with TRBD2. The length of the CDR3 is 15 residues. The V gene end was trimmed by 0 bases and the J gene end by 6 bases; junction bases not matched to a gene: 5. Germline V gene data show CDR1 as DFQATT and CDR2 as SNEGSKA (reference sequence). In DNA form, the CDR3 reads TGCAGTGCTAGAGATGGGTCTAGCGGGAGCAATGAGCAGTTCTTC. Translated: CSARDGSSGSNEQFF.

This clonotype came up many times. The chain links TRBV5-1 to TRBJ1-2; 9 bases line up with TRBD1. After removal of 4 bases from V and 0 bases from J, the junction contained 4 bases not matched to a gene. Germline-derived CDR1 and CDR2 are SGHRS and YFSETQ. The CDR3 sequence is 15 residues long. CDR3: CASSGTGRTNYGYTF. The DNA of the CDR3 is TGCGCCAGCAGCGGGACAGGGCGAACTAACTATGGCTACACCTTC.

This clonotype was seen ten or more times. The chain employs TRBV6-5 and TRBJ1-1; D gene ambiguous. The germline V gene encodes CDR1 MNHEY and CDR2 SVGAGI. The CDR3 runs to 16 residues. Trimming cost V 3 bases and J 0 bases, with 14 bases left between them. The CDR3 loop reads CASSYGLEDMNTEAFF. The CDR3 nucleotides read TGTGCCAGCAGTTATGGCTTGGAAGACATGAACACTGAAGCTTTCTTT.

J is TRBJ2-5 and V is TRBV6-2 or TRBV6-3; D gene unclear. This CDR3 is 13 amino acids long. The V gene lost 5 bases and the J gene lost 0 bases, with 7 bases spanning the gap. Germline V gives CDR1 MNHEY, CDR2 SVGEGT. Here the CDR3 DNA reads TGTGCCAGCAGTGGATACTACCAAGAGACCCAGTACTTC. This gives the protein CASSGYYQETQYF.

V and J are TRBV5-1 and TRBJ1-3, with a possible D match to TRBD1 (6 bases). This CDR3 region has 17 residues. The V gene's germline CDR1 is SGHRS and CDR2 YFSETQ. Trimming took 0 bases from V and 0 from J, leaving 13 bases between them. For the CDR3, the DNA is TGCGCCAGCAGCTTGGCCGGGACAAGGAGCTCTGGAAACACCATATATTTT. Translated: CASSLAGTRSSGNTIYF.

The chain combines TRBV20-1 with TRBJ1-5; the D gene is possibly TRBD1 (5 bases). V was trimmed by 3 bases and J by 3 bases, leaving 9 bases between them. There are 13 residues in the CDR3. Germline loops: CDR1 DFQATT, CDR2 SNEGSKA (reference sequence). CDR3 nucleotide sequence: TGCAGTGCTAGTCCGACAGACAATCAGCCCCAGCATTTT. Translating gives CSASPTDNQPQHF.

The chain has TRBV20-1 and TRBJ2-3; the D is unclear. CDR1 and CDR2 (germline): DFQATT, SNEGSKA (reference sequence). This CDR3 has 16 residues. V lost 1 base and J lost 2, with 16 bases in between. The CDR3 sequence: CSARAFPGRLTDTQYF. The CDR3 nucleotides are TGCAGTGCTAGAGCCTTCCCGGGCCGCCTCACAGATACGCAGTATTTT.

There are many counts of this clonotype. This chain links TRBV7-8 with TRBJ2-7, with D possibly being TRBD1 (6 bases). CDR1 is SGHVS, CDR2 FQNEAQ, per germline. This CDR3 has 14 residues. The V end was cut by 7 bases, the J end by 0 bases, with 13 bases between. The CDR3 DNA is TGTGCCAGCACCGCCGACAGGTCCTCCTACGAGCAGTACTTC. Translating gives CASTADRSSYEQYF.

This clonotype has at least ten counts. The chain has TRBV20-1 and TRBJ1-6, with D possibly matching TRBD1 (6 bases). The CDR3 consists of 18 residues. Deletions cut 2 bases from V and 1 base from J, with 18 bases between. Germline values: CDR1 DFQATT, CDR2 SNEGSKA (reference sequence). The CDR3 sequence is CSARSGALISSYNSPLHF. Here the CDR3 DNA reads TGCAGTGCTAGATCGGGGGCCCTTATAAGTTCCTATAATTCACCCCTCCACTTT.